These 23 T cell receptor beta chains share one sample of origin, sequenced in a study of blood T cell repertoires in COVID-19. The table came from immunoSEQ multiplex PCR; TCRdb's copy has only in-frame clones and leaves some out. The sample shows about 200,000 clones, around 80% of them seen only once. The specimen was peripheral blood. The receptors were gathered from a woman between 45 and 60 years old with acute or convalescent COVID-19.

The J gene is TRBJ2-1, the V gene TRBV30; a possible D gene is TRBD2 (5 bases). V lost 3 bases, J lost 7 bases, and 10 bases lay in between. The CDR3 loop spans 12 amino acids. In germline, CDR1 is GTSNPN, CDR2 SVGIG (reference sequence). The CDR3 region is CAWRGVGNEQFF. CDR3 coding DNA: TGTGCCTGGAGGGGAGTGGGAAATGAGCAGTTCTTC.

V and J are TRBV2 and TRBJ2-4; TRBD2 might be the D (6 bases). Trimming cost V 4 bases and J 3 bases, with 10 bases left between them. Germline-derived CDR1 and CDR2 are SNHLY and FYNNEI. The CDR3 has 14 residues. The DNA for the CDR3 is TGTGCCAGCAGTGTTGGGGGGAACAAAAACATTCAGTACTTC. This gives the protein CASSVGGNKNIQYF. The full variable domain, in which reference TRBV2 and TRBJ2-4 provide the parts outside the CDR3, is EPEVTQTPSHQVTQMGQEVILRCVPISNHLYFYWYRQILGQKVEFLVSFYNNEISEKSEIFDDQFSVERPDGSNFTLKIRSTKLEDSAMYFCASSVGGNKNIQYFGAGTRLSVL.

The chain is built from TRBV5-1 and TRBJ2-5; 11 bases fit TRBD2. The CDR3 covers 17 residues. The germline V gene encodes CDR1 SGHRS and CDR2 YFSETQ. The trim removed 2 bases at V and 4 bases at J, leaving 10 bases unmatched. CDR3 protein: CASSFGLAGGVGETQYF. The CDR3, as DNA: TGCGCCAGCAGCTTCGGGCTAGCGGGAGGTGTAGGAGAGACCCAGTACTTC.

In its sample, this clone was seen once. The chain carries TRBV11-2 and TRBJ2-5, with TRBD1 matching 10 bases. The CDR3 covers 16 residues. V shed 4 bases, J shed 7 bases, and the junction held 12 bases outside the gene matches. Germline lookup yields CDR1 SGHAT and CDR2 FQNNGV. The CDR3 loop reads CASSSNIGTGDVTQYF. The DNA for the CDR3 is TGTGCCAGCAGCTCTAATATAGGGACAGGGGATGTGACCCAGTACTTC.

This clone has a handful of counts. The rearrangement uses TRBV29-1 and TRBJ2-5, with D possibly TRBD2 on 5 matching bases. CDR3 length: 13 amino acids. Germline CDR1 is SQVTM and CDR2 is ANQGSEA. Trimming shortened V by 7 bases and J by 2 bases, and 14 bases separated the two germline ends. The CDR3 DNA reads as TGCAGCGCCCGGGATTTTACACAAGAGACCCAGTACTTC. This sequence encodes CSARDFTQETQYF.

Here the CDR3 reads CASSSGTSGSPVQETQYF. The CDR3 nucleotides are TGCGCCAGCAGCTCAGGGACTAGCGGGAGCCCCGTACAAGAGACCCAGTACTTC. The chain recombines TRBV5-1 with TRBJ2-5, with 14 bases identical to TRBD2. J was trimmed by 2 bases and V by 3 bases; bases with no gene match: 9. The germline CDR1 and CDR2 sequences are SGHRS and YFSETQ. The CDR3 has 18 residues.

This chain joins TRBV28 and TRBJ2-2, with 12 bases lining up with TRBD2. The CDR3 is 15 amino acids. Per the germline V gene, CDR1 is MDHEN and CDR2 is SYDVKM. The CDR3 bases are TGTGCGATACAAGGACTAGCGGGGTACACCGGGGAGCTGTTTTTT. Residues: CAIQGLAGYTGELFF.

The V gene is TRBV15, the J gene TRBJ2-3, with a weak D call TRBD1 (6 bases). Germline lookup yields CDR1 LNHNV and CDR2 YYDKDF (reference sequence). The CDR3 loop spans 17 amino acids. V lost 2 bases and J 2 bases, leaving 17 bases between the germline ends. This chain's CDR3 is CATSRPHRDTNTDTQYF. CDR3 sequence (DNA): TGTGCCACCAGCAGACCTCATCGGGACACTAACACAGATACGCAGTATTTT.

The V call is TRBV5-5, the J call TRBJ2-7, with 12 nucleotides matching TRBD1. In germline, CDR1 is SGHKS, CDR2 YYEKEE (reference sequence). This CDR3 is built from 15 residues. With V trimmed by 0 bases and J by 6 bases, 4 bases remained unmatched. The CDR3 bases are TGTGCCAGCAGCTTGGGACCGGGACAGGGGGCCGAGCAGTACTTC. Its translation is CASSLGPGQGAEQYF.

The chain uses TRBV28 and TRBJ2-7; 12 bases align to TRBD1. The CDR3 covers 18 residues. V lost 3 bases, J lost 4 bases, and 13 bases stayed unmatched. In germline, CDR1 is MDHEN, CDR2 SYDVKM. The CDR3 DNA reads TGTGCCAGCAGTTTTTGGGACAGGGGGCGTAGAGTGACTTACGAGCAGTACTTC. Its protein product is CASSFWDRGRRVTYEQYF.

The J gene is TRBJ2-1, the V gene TRBV9; D remains ambiguous. With 4 bases removed from V and 5 bases from J, the gap between germline ends came to 7 bases. CDR3 length equals 12 residues. Germline V gene lookup returns CDR1 SGDLS and CDR2 YYNGEE. The CDR3 region has the DNA TGTGCCAGCAGCCCCCAGGACAATGAGCAGTTCTTC. The encoded protein is CASSPQDNEQFF.

The chain recombines TRBV10-2 with TRBJ1-1, with 9 bases fitting TRBD1. The CDR3 is 15 residues long. Per the germline V gene, CDR1 is WSHSY and CDR2 is SAAADI. J lost 2 bases, V lost 7 bases, and 8 bases had no gene match. CDR3 protein: CASNDRGRPNTEAFF. CDR3 bases: TGCGCCAGCAATGACAGGGGGAGGCCTAACACTGAAGCTTTCTTT.

The count of this clone is one. This chain links TRBV19 with TRBJ2-3, with TRBD1 matching over 7 bases. Germline V gives CDR1 LNHDA, CDR2 SQIVND (reference sequence). Trimming cost V 5 bases and J 6 bases; bases outside gene matches: 8. This CDR3 comprises 14 residues. Here the CDR3 reads CASSPGQATDTQYF. The CDR3 region has the DNA TGTGCCAGTAGTCCCGGACAGGCTACGGATACGCAGTATTTT.

The chain is built from TRBV5-4 and TRBJ2-1; 14 nucleotides align to TRBD2. V lost 4 bases to trimming and J lost 8 bases; unmatched junction nucleotides: 5. CDR1 SGHNT and CDR2 YYREEE come from the germline V gene (reference sequence). The CDR3 runs to 15 residues. The CDR3 spells CASSRGTSGRDEQFF. CDR3 DNA: TGTGCCAGCAGCCGCGGGACTAGCGGGAGAGATGAGCAGTTCTTC.

This clone appeared a few times. The chain has TRBV7-9 and TRBJ2-7; 8 nucleotides agree with TRBD1. Trimming cost V 4 bases and J 2 bases; bases outside gene matches: 1. This CDR3 contains 13 residues. Germline CDR1 is SEHNR and CDR2 is FQNEAQ (reference sequence). Written as DNA, the CDR3 is TGTGCCAGCAGCTCGACAGGGGCCTACGAGCAGTACTTC. This gives the protein CASSSTGAYEQYF.

The gene calls are TRBV24-1 and TRBJ2-3; 10 bases match TRBD2. From germline, CDR1 is KGHDR and CDR2 SFDVKD. The junction had 3 bases not matched to a gene; V was cut back by 5 bases and J by 5 bases. This CDR3 comprises 14 residues. The CDR3 spells CATSAAGGKDTQYF. CDR3 bases: TGTGCCACCAGTGCAGCGGGAGGGAAAGATACGCAGTATTTT.

The chain joins TRBV18 to TRBJ1-2; no clear D. The CDR3 loop spans 15 amino acids. From germline, CDR1 is KGHSH and CDR2 LQKENI. V gave up 6 bases and J gave up 7 bases, with 21 bases separating them. Written as DNA, the CDR3 is TGTGCCAGCTCCCCGGATGTGGCAGGCCTCTTTGGCTACACCTTC. Translated, it gives CASSPDVAGLFGYTF.

The chain is built from TRBV29-1 and TRBJ2-7, with 7 bases aligning to TRBD1. The V segment lost 8 bases and the J segment 5 bases; nucleotides outside the gene matches: 12. Germline CDR1 reads SQVTM; CDR2 reads ANQGSEA. The CDR3 is 13 residues long. CDR3 coding DNA: TGCAGCTCCACGACAGGGTGGGAAGACGAGCAGTACTTC. Residues: CSSTTGWEDEQYF.

The J gene is TRBJ2-3, the V gene TRBV28; 7 bases match TRBD2. The CDR3 runs 16 residues. Germline V gene lookup returns CDR1 MDHEN and CDR2 SYDVKM. V lost 5 bases, J lost 3 bases, and 11 bases stayed unmatched. The CDR3 spells CASSSPAGVVTDTQYF. Written as DNA, the CDR3 is TGTGCCAGCAGTAGCCCCGCGGGAGTGGTTACAGATACGCAGTATTTT. The whole variable domain, filled in from reference TRBV28 and TRBJ2-3, reads DVKVTQSSRYLVKRTGEKVFLECVQDMDHENMFWYRQDPGLGLRLIYFSYDVKMKEKGDIPEGYSVSREKKERFSLILESASTNQTSMYLCASSSPAGVVTDTQYFGPGTRLTVL.

In DNA, the CDR3 is TGTGCCAGCACCTTCTCGGGGAATCAGCCCCAGCATTTT. It codes for CASTFSGNQPQHF. The rearrangement links TRBV12-3 or TRBV12-4 to TRBJ1-5, with D unresolved. Trimming removed 7 bases from V and 4 bases from J, with 11 bases in between. The CDR3 is made up of 13 amino acids.

The chain carries TRBV4-2 and TRBJ2-2, with 11 bases identical to TRBD2. The V gene end was trimmed by 5 bases and the J gene end by 5 bases; junction bases not matched to a gene: 19. The CDR3 is 20 residues long. Germline V gene lookup returns CDR1 LGHNA and CDR2 YNFKEQ. CDR3 loop: CASSGRLAGNEGGRTGELFF. The CDR3 DNA reads as TGTGCCAGCAGCGGACGACTAGCGGGAAACGAGGGAGGCCGGACCGGGGAGCTGTTTTTT.

This chain uses TRBV5-1 with TRBJ2-2; D may be TRBD1 (5 bases). The CDR3 spans 14 residues. Trimming took off 0 bases at V and 6 bases at J, with 9 bases between the two ends. Germline V CDR1 and CDR2: SGHRS, YFSETQ. In DNA, the CDR3 is TGCGCCAGCAGCTTGGTTGTAGGGGCCGGGGAGCTGTTTTTT. Its protein product is CASSLVVGAGELFF.

This chain links TRBV7-2 with TRBJ2-1; 9 bases match TRBD1. Unmatched junction bases numbered 10, after V lost 5 bases and J lost 14 bases. Looked up from germline, CDR1 is SGHTA and CDR2 is FQGNSA. The CDR3 covers 13 residues. CDR3 amino acids: CASSHGWGTGKFF. The CDR3, as DNA: TGTGCCAGCAGCCACGGGTGGGGGACAGGGAAGTTCTTC.